This passage covers 27 T cell receptor beta chains from one sample sequenced in a study of OX40 agonist ivuxolimab in advanced cancers. Sequencing was performed with immunoSEQ multiplex PCR; in TCRdb, only in-frame clones are kept and a portion is missing. The sample consists of over 50,000 clones, around 82% of them appearing once. The sequencing used CD4+ or CD8+ T cells sorted from blood, collected in a trial of the OX40 agonist ivuxolimab. Receptors originate from an adult with an advanced solid tumor such as melanoma, head and neck, liver or kidney cancer.

The chain has TRBV7-9 and TRBJ1-2; 8 bases are shared with TRBD1. The CDR3 is 15 amino acids. J gave up 5 bases and V 6 bases, and 11 bases lay outside the gene matches. Germline CDR1 is SEHNR and CDR2 is FQNEAQ (reference sequence). The CDR3 here is CASSRGQGTLYGYTF. The CDR3 coding sequence is TGTGCCAGCAGTCGAGGACAGGGTACTTTGTATGGCTACACCTTC.

This clone was seen a handful of times. The V gene is TRBV5-4, the J gene TRBJ2-7; D call uncertain. The CDR3 loop spans 15 amino acids. Trimming pared 3 bases from V and 8 bases from J, leaving 21 bases between. Germline V gene sequence: CDR1 SGHNT, CDR2 YYREEE (reference sequence). The CDR3 reads CASSSLRDGRWKQYF. The CDR3 nucleotides read TGTGCCAGCAGCTCTCTAAGAGACGGCCGTTGGAAGCAGTACTTC. The whole variable domain, remainder taken from reference TRBV5-4 and TRBJ2-7, is ETGVTQSPTHLIKTRGQQVTLRCSSQSGHNTVSWYQQALGQGPQFIFQYYREEENGRGNFPPRFSGLQFPNYSSELNVNALELDDSALYLCASSSLRDGRWKQYFGPGTRLTVT.

The genes are TRBV19 and TRBJ2-1; the D gene is possibly TRBD2 (6 bases). The V end was cut by 1 base, the J end by 12 bases, with 13 bases between. This CDR3 contains 13 residues. Germline V lookup: CDR1 LNHDA, CDR2 SQIVND (reference sequence). This CDR3 reads CASSIVRLARQFF. CDR3 in DNA: TGTGCCAGTAGTATAGTGCGGCTAGCGAGGCAGTTCTTC.

The genes are TRBV23-1 and TRBJ1-5, with D unclear. TRBV23-1 is an ORF; its function is uncertain. The CDR3 is made up of 12 amino acids. V was cut by 7 bases and J by 7 bases, with 11 bases left in between. The CDR3 loop is CASTPWCQPQHF. The CDR3 DNA reads TGCGCCAGCACCCCCTGGTGCCAGCCCCAGCATTTT.

This chain links TRBV7-9 with TRBJ1-4, with D uncertain. Germline CDR1 reads SEHNR; CDR2 reads FQNEAQ (reference sequence). The ends were cut back, 5 bases at V and 7 bases at J, with 14 bases in the middle. The CDR3 consists of 14 residues. The CDR3 nucleotides read TGTGCCAGCAGCCTCCTCGGCCGTATTGAAAAACTGTTTTTT. Protein sequence: CASSLLGRIEKLFF.

This clone was seen a few times. The chain combines TRBV11-2 with TRBJ2-3; D not resolved. This CDR3 contains 13 residues. Germline CDR1 SGHAT, CDR2 FQNNGV. Trimming removed 0 bases at V and 5 bases at J, with 6 bases between. As DNA, the CDR3 is TGTGCCAGCAGCTTAGATAAGCGAGATACGCAGTATTTT. It codes for CASSLDKRDTQYF.

This clone was counted once. One end of the junction does not line up with germline, which may come from a read error. In DNA, the CDR3 is TGTGCTAGCAGCGCGGAAATAGCGGGAAGGTCGGATACGCAGTATTTT. Its translation: CASSAEIAGRSDTQYF. The chain joins TRBV7-7 to TRBJ2-3; TRBD2 matches at 8 bases. This CDR3 has 16 amino acids. Germline values: CDR1 SSHAT, CDR2 FNYEAQ (reference sequence).

This sequence joins TRBV28 and TRBJ2-5, with D perhaps TRBD1 (5 bases). This CDR3 has 14 residues. Germline CDR1 reads MDHEN; CDR2 reads SYDVKM. V was clipped by 4 bases and J by 4 bases, with 13 bases between them. The chain's CDR3 is CASSSAGLPETQYF. In nucleotides, the CDR3 is TGTGCCAGCAGTTCCGCAGGGTTACCAGAGACCCAGTACTTC.

This clone was observed a handful of times. The germline gene is not matched at one end of the junction; a read error may be the cause. V and J are TRBV10-3 and TRBJ2-7; the D gene is possibly TRBD1 (6 bases). CDR3 length: 16 residues. Looked up from germline, CDR1 is ENHRY and CDR2 is SYGVKD. CDR3 loop: CAISAGPDRSSSEQYF. Written as DNA, the CDR3 is TGTGCCATCAGCGCTGGTCCCGACAGGTCGTCCTCCGAGCAGTACTTC.

The gene calls are TRBV18 and TRBJ2-6; 14 bases agree with TRBD2. The germline V gene encodes CDR1 KGHSH and CDR2 LQKENI. The CDR3 extends over 19 amino acids. Trimming took 1 base from V and 3 from J; bases not matched to a gene: 5. The CDR3: CASSPLGLAGEGGANVLTF. In DNA, the CDR3 is TGTGCCAGCTCACCACTGGGACTAGCGGGAGAAGGTGGGGCCAACGTCCTGACTTTC.

J is TRBJ2-5 and V is TRBV5-6, with a tentative D call TRBD2 (5 bases). CDR1 is SGHDT, CDR2 YYEEEE, per germline. The CDR3 sequence is 15 residues long. The V end lost 7 bases, the J end lost 1 base, and 17 bases lay between the germline ends. CDR3 loop: CASGRGYPSQETQYF. CDR3 DNA: TGTGCCAGCGGCCGCGGGTACCCGTCCCAAGAGACCCAGTACTTC. Combining the CDR3 with reference TRBV5-6 and TRBJ2-5 gives the whole variable domain DAGVTQSPTHLIKTRGQQVTLRCSPKSGHDTVSWYQQALGQGPQFIFQYYEEEERQRGNFPDRFSGHQFPNYSSELNVNALLLGDSALYLCASGRGYPSQETQYFGPGTRLLVL.

The chain couples TRBV27 to TRBJ2-7; weak D call: TRBD2 (5 bases). Per the germline V gene, CDR1 is MNHEY and CDR2 is SMNVEV (reference sequence). This CDR3 has 15 amino acids. Deletions cut 5 bases from V and 2 bases from J, with 16 bases between. CDR3 sequence: CASSSGGFIPYEQYF. The DNA for the CDR3 is TGTGCCAGCAGTAGCGGAGGATTCATCCCCTACGAGCAGTACTTC.

CDR3 protein: CASSRRSGASTDTQYF. The DNA of the CDR3 is TGTGCCAGCAGCAGGCGTAGCGGGGCGAGCACAGATACGCAGTATTTT. This sequence joins TRBV11-3 and TRBJ2-3, with 8 nucleotides matching TRBD2. The germline V gene encodes CDR1 SGHNT and CDR2 YENEEA. Unmatched junction bases numbered 7, after V lost 5 bases and J lost 0 bases. The CDR3 length is 16 residues. The full variable domain, in which reference TRBV11-3 and TRBJ2-3 provide the parts outside the CDR3, is EAGVVQSPRYKIIEKKQPVAFWCNPISGHNTLYWYLQNLGQGPELLIRYENEEAVDDSQLPKDRFSAERLKGVDSTLKIQPAELGDSAVYLCASSRRSGASTDTQYFGPGTRLTVL.

J is TRBJ1-1 and V is TRBV15; possibly TRBD1 for D (5 bases). Germline CDR1 LNHNV, CDR2 YYDKDF (reference sequence). Trimming took off 5 bases at V and 1 base at J, with 14 bases between the two ends. The CDR3 has 15 amino acids. The CDR3 nucleotides read TGTGCCACCAGCCCACGGGTCGGGGCGAACACTGAAGCTTTCTTT. Its translation is CATSPRVGANTEAFF.

This chain links TRBV19 with TRBJ1-1; TRBD1 matches 9 bases. V shed 5 bases, J shed 12 bases, and the junction held 7 bases outside the gene matches. The CDR3 contains 12 residues. Germline values: CDR1 LNHDA, CDR2 SQIVND (reference sequence). The CDR3: CASSPGQGETFF. CDR3 DNA: TGTGCCAGTAGTCCGGGACAGGGCGAAACTTTCTTT.

V gene TRBV30 combines with J gene TRBJ2-1, with D perhaps matching TRBD2 (5 bases). CDR1 and CDR2 (germline): GTSNPN, SVGIG (reference sequence). V lost 0 bases to trimming and J lost 7 bases, with 13 bases between them. This CDR3 has 14 residues. Written as DNA, the CDR3 is TGTGCCTGGAGTGTAACCCTAGCACGGAATGAGCAGTTCTTC. As protein: CAWSVTLARNEQFF.

The chain joins TRBV19 to TRBJ2-1; no reliable D call. The CDR3 runs 12 residues. V was cut by 5 bases and J by 3 bases, with 5 bases left in between. Germline-derived CDR1 and CDR2 are LNHDA and SQIVND (reference sequence). The CDR3 sequence: CASSWDYNEQFF. In DNA form, the CDR3 reads TGTGCCAGTAGTTGGGACTACAATGAGCAGTTCTTC.

The V call is TRBV6-1, the J call TRBJ1-1; D is unclear. Germline assignment: CDR1 MNHNS and CDR2 SASEGT. The V and J ends lost 6 bases and 3 bases respectively, with 8 bases between them. The CDR3 contains 12 residues. The CDR3 loop reads CASSHGDTEAFF. The DNA for the CDR3 is TGTGCCAGCAGCCATGGGGACACTGAAGCTTTCTTT.

J is TRBJ2-7 and V is TRBV5-4; weak D call: TRBD2 (7 bases). V lost 1 base and J 5 bases, leaving 10 bases between the germline ends. CDR1 SGHNT and CDR2 YYREEE come from the germline V gene (reference sequence). The CDR3 runs 13 residues. The CDR3 loop is CASSLWEGDEQYF. The CDR3 bases are TGTGCCAGCAGCTTGTGGGAGGGGGACGAGCAGTACTTC.

This clone appeared once. The V and J genes are TRBV7-2 and TRBJ2-7; 7 nucleotides match TRBD2. Germline CDR1 reads SGHTA; CDR2 reads FQGNSA. V lost 5 bases, J lost 2 bases, and 6 bases stayed unmatched. The CDR3 totals 14 residues. CDR3 protein: CASSPGLGPYEQYF. CDR3 in DNA: TGTGCCAGCAGCCCAGGACTAGGACCCTACGAGCAGTACTTC.

Only one count was recorded for this clone. This chain joins TRBV6-6 and TRBJ2-3; 11 nucleotides line up with TRBD2. This CDR3 has 16 residues. Germline trimming cut 2 bases from V and 2 bases from J; bases unmatched to any gene: 3. From germline, CDR1 is MNHNY and CDR2 SVGAGI (reference sequence). The CDR3 loop is CASSYLAGGFTDTQYF. The CDR3 DNA reads as TGTGCCAGCAGTTACCTAGCGGGAGGTTTCACAGATACGCAGTATTTT.

As DNA, the CDR3 is TGCAGCGTCTCGGAGACTCCCATCATCCATGAGCAGTTCTTC. Residues: CSVSETPIIHEQFF. V is TRBV29-1 and J is TRBJ2-1, with D unresolved. Trimming cost V 6 bases and J 8 bases, with 20 bases left between them. The CDR3 sequence is 14 residues long. Germline V gives CDR1 SQVTM, CDR2 ANQGSEA.

In this sample, this clone turned up a few times. The V call is TRBV4-1, the J call TRBJ1-4; 7 bases align to TRBD1. With V trimmed by 4 bases and J by 6 bases, 8 bases remained unmatched. Looked up from germline, CDR1 is MGHRA and CDR2 is YSYEKL. This CDR3 is built from 15 residues. The CDR3 is CASSLTGTVHEKLFF. DNA of the CDR3: TGCGCCAGCAGCCTAACCGGGACAGTACATGAAAAACTGTTTTTT.

The chain recombines TRBV6-5 with TRBJ2-1, with TRBD2 identical over 7 bases. This CDR3 region has 14 residues. The V gene's germline CDR1 is MNHEY and CDR2 SVGAGI. With 2 bases clipped from V and 8 bases from J, the junction kept 6 bases outside the gene matches. In DNA form, the CDR3 reads TGTGCCAGCAGTTACGCCAGGACTAGGGATGAGCAGTTCTTC. Translating it yields CASSYARTRDEQFF.

This clone was seen a single time. The chain's CDR3 is CASSESAGAAYEQYF. The CDR3 bases are TGTGCCAGCAGTGAGTCGGCAGGGGCGGCCTACGAGCAGTACTTC. J is TRBJ2-7 and V is TRBV2, with a possible D match to TRBD1 (6 bases). Trimming took off 3 bases at V and 2 bases at J, with 14 bases between the two ends. The V gene's germline CDR1 is SNHLY and CDR2 FYNNEI. This CDR3 has 15 residues.

The genes are TRBV30 and TRBJ2-1, with D uncertain. The V gene's germline CDR1 is GTSNPN and CDR2 SVGIG (reference sequence). V was cut by 4 bases and J by 3 bases, with 13 bases left in between. This CDR3 has 14 amino acids. In nucleotides, the CDR3 is TGTGCCTGGACGAAGGGCCTCAGCTACAATGAGCAGTTCTTC. Its protein is CAWTKGLSYNEQFF.

This clone has a single count. The J gene is TRBJ1-1, the V gene TRBV7-9; maybe TRBD1 (6 bases). Looked up from germline, CDR1 is SEHNR and CDR2 is FQNEAQ (reference sequence). Trimming removed 1 base at V and 7 bases at J, with 7 bases between. There are 12 residues in the CDR3. This chain's CDR3 is CASSLGTVEAFF. The DNA of the CDR3 is TGTGCCAGCAGCTTAGGGACAGTTGAAGCTTTCTTT. The full variable domain, with the rest looked up from reference TRBV7-9 and TRBJ1-1, is DTGVSQNPRHKITKRGQNVTFRCDPISEHNRLYWYRQTLGQGPEFLTYFQNEAQLEKSRLLSDRFSAERPKGSFSTLEIQRTEQGDSAMYLCASSLGTVEAFFGQGTRLTVV.